The present T cell receptor (beta chain) was sequenced within a study of T-cell memory formation after mild COVID-19. TCRdb processed the 5' RACE reads anew with MiXCR; each CDR3 protein has one entry. This table holds 250,000 to 350,000 distinct CDR3 sequences, 14% found once. CDR3 length: 16 amino acids. Germline CDR1 is ENHRY and CDR2 is SYGVKD. V dropped 3 bases and J dropped 1; count of bases not matched to a gene: 6. V gene TRBV10-3 combines with J gene TRBJ1-5, with 7 bases identical to TRBD1. The receptor comes from a man younger than 30 who had mild COVID-19 (a few samples of this study predate the infection). Cell type and time point are not known. The sample taken for sequencing was PBMCs or a T cell subset sorted from them (not recorded which). This CDR3 reads CAISDPSQGSNQPQHF. In DNA, the CDR3 is TGTGCCATCAGTGACCCTTCACAGGGGAGCAATCAGCCCCAGCATTTT.